The text below deals with one T cell receptor beta chain. The CDR3 spans 13 residues. The germline CDR1 and CDR2 sequences are LNHDA and SQIVND (reference sequence). V was pared by 6 bases and J by 5 bases, with 14 bases between. Sequenced by immunoSEQ multiplex PCR; TCRdb stores in-frame clones only, minus some. The data contain approximately 69,000 clones, approximately 94% of them singletons. This sample was taken from a study of OX40 agonist ivuxolimab in advanced cancers. Sequenced here: CD4+ or CD8+ T cells sorted from blood, sampled in a trial of the OX40 agonist ivuxolimab. The clonotype was recovered from an adult with an advanced solid tumor such as melanoma, head and neck, liver or kidney cancer. The genes are TRBV19 and TRBJ2-7, with D maybe TRBD1 (6 bases). CDR3 amino acids: CASSQGNINEQYF. CDR3 sequence (DNA): TGTGCCAGTAGCCAGGGGAACATCAACGAGCAGTACTTC.